This T cell receptor (beta chain) came from a study of shared clonotypes between healthy human individuals. Whole-study results and caveats: Clonotypes that were shared across a few donors made up 4.5% to 5% of naive CD4 clonotypes.

Selected positively for CCR7 and CD45RO-negative, naive CD8 cells excluded terminally differentiated effector memory CD45RA+ cells. Germline V lookup: CDR1 LNHDA, CDR2 SQIVND (reference sequence). The CDR3 consists of 16 residues. The trim removed 4 bases at V and 7 bases at J, leaving 16 bases unmatched. As for this clone: What it binds is unknown.

Profiling relied on immunoSEQ multiplex PCR, and the TCRdb table lists in-frame clones only, not all of them. This table has hundreds of thousands of clones, 85% to 95% appearing once. The chain joins TRBV19 to TRBJ2-7, with 7 bases lining up with TRBD1. The clonotype comes from a woman aged 25 to 45 in good health. The sequenced sample consisted of naive CD8+ T cells sorted from blood. The CDR3 region has the DNA TGTGCCAGTAGTACTTACCCACAGGGGCGGATGATTGAGCAGTACTTC. Translating gives CASSTYPQGRMIEQYF. The entire variable domain, with the rest obtained from reference TRBV19 and TRBJ2-7, is as follows: DGGITQSPKYLFRKEGQNVTLSCEQNLNHDAMYWYRQDPGQGLRLIYYSQIVNDFQKGDIAEGYSVSREKKESFPLTVTSAQKNPTAFYLCASSTYPQGRMIEQYFGPGTRLTVT.